One sample yielded the 5 T cell receptor beta chains listed below, sequenced in a study of PD-L1 blockade in urothelial cancer. Profiling relied on immunoSEQ multiplex PCR, and the TCRdb table lists in-frame clones only, not all of them. The sample yields roughly 24,000 clones, 75% to 90% seen once. The input for sequencing was PBMCs, taken around atezolizumab (anti-PD-L1) treatment. Source of these receptors: a man aged 60 to 69 with urothelial cancer.

The V gene is TRBV6-5, the J gene TRBJ1-1, with D perhaps matching TRBD1 (6 bases). V lost 8 bases, J lost 0 bases, and 10 bases lay in between. Germline assignment: CDR1 MNHEY and CDR2 SVGAGI. The CDR3 length is 13 residues. The chain's CDR3 is CASYRVMNTEAFF. CDR3 in DNA: TGTGCCAGCTACAGGGTGATGAACACTGAAGCTTTCTTT.

This chain connects TRBV6-1 to TRBJ1-1; TRBD1 matches 10 bases. The junction had 7 bases not matched to a gene; V was cut back by 2 bases and J by 4 bases. This CDR3 has 16 residues. Germline CDR1 and CDR2: MNHNS and SASEGT. The CDR3 nucleotides are TGTGCCAGCAGTGAAAGCTTCCGGACAGGGGGCACTGAAGCTTTCTTT. Protein: CASSESFRTGGTEAFF.

The chain links TRBV10-1 to TRBJ2-7; D is unclear. Germline CDR1 reads WNHNN; CDR2 reads SYGVQD (reference sequence). The V gene lost 3 bases and the J gene lost 1 base, with 7 bases spanning the gap. The CDR3 contains 13 residues. CDR3 sequence (DNA): TGCGCCAGCAGTGATGGCAGGTCCTACGAGCAGTACTTC. This sequence encodes CASSDGRSYEQYF.

The chain joins TRBV7-9 to TRBJ2-7, with TRBD2 matching 16 bases. The CDR3 runs 19 residues. The junction had 9 bases not matched to a gene; V was cut back by 4 bases and J by 0 bases. Germline lookup yields CDR1 SEHNR and CDR2 FQNEAQ (reference sequence). CDR3 coding DNA: TGTGCCAGCAGCTACCCCGGGACTAGCGGGAGGGGTAGCTCCTACGAGCAGTACTTC. This translates into CASSYPGTSGRGSSYEQYF. Full variable domain (missing parts from reference TRBV7-9 and TRBJ2-7): DTGVSQNPRHKITKRGQNVTFRCDPISEHNRLYWYRQTLGQGPEFLTYFQNEAQLEKSRLLSDRFSAERPKGSFSTLEIQRTEQGDSAMYLCASSYPGTSGRGSSYEQYFGPGTRLTVT.

The J gene is TRBJ1-1, the V gene TRBV5-6; TRBD1 aligns across 7 bases. After removal of 0 bases from V and 4 bases from J, the junction contained 3 bases not matched to a gene. The CDR3 has 14 residues. Germline loops: CDR1 SGHDT, CDR2 YYEEEE. This CDR3 reads CASSLVGGRTEAFF. The CDR3 bases are TGTGCCAGCAGCTTGGTAGGGGGCCGCACTGAAGCTTTCTTT. Full variable domain (missing parts from reference TRBV5-6 and TRBJ1-1): DAGVTQSPTHLIKTRGQQVTLRCSPKSGHDTVSWYQQALGQGPQFIFQYYEEEERQRGNFPDRFSGHQFPNYSSELNVNALLLGDSALYLCASSLVGGRTEAFFGQGTRLTVV.